Listed below are T cell receptor beta chains from one sample, sequenced in a study of cytomegalovirus exposure and HLA in healthy donors. Sequenced by immunoSEQ multiplex PCR; TCRdb stores in-frame clones only, minus some. The sample lists 95,000 to 120,000 clones; over 75% were seen once. Sequencing was carried out using PBMCs. The receptor set was obtained from a woman under 30 in good health and CMV-seronegative. Each CDR3 is given with its conserved first and last residue. The D gene is left open where the match is weak.

v_gene: TRBV5-6; j_gene: TRBJ2-5; d_gene: .; CDR3aa: CASSLLEGETQYF
v_gene: TRBV6-5; j_gene: TRBJ1-1; d_gene: .; CDR3aa: CASSYSNRADTEAFF
v_gene: TRBV4-1; j_gene: TRBJ1-5; d_gene: TRBD1; CDR3aa: CASSQDRGLSQPQHF
v_gene: TRBV19; j_gene: TRBJ2-3; d_gene: TRBD1; CDR3aa: CASSIRTGGGTDTQYF
v_gene: TRBV11-1; j_gene: TRBJ1-1; d_gene: TRBD1; CDR3aa: CASSLGTGVAEAFF
v_gene: TRBV18; j_gene: TRBJ2-7; d_gene: .; CDR3aa: CASSHTHRAGSSYEQYF
v_gene: TRBV30; j_gene: TRBJ1-1; d_gene: TRBD1; CDR3aa: CAWSAQGAGNTEAFF
v_gene: TRBV18; j_gene: TRBJ2-7; d_gene: .; CDR3aa: CASSPVEDLYSYEQYF
v_gene: TRBV6-1; j_gene: TRBJ2-1; d_gene: .; CDR3aa: CASSRAGRNEQFF
v_gene: TRBV7-2; j_gene: TRBJ2-5; d_gene: .; CDR3aa: CATTFQPGGAAETQYF
v_gene: TRBV5-6; j_gene: TRBJ1-1; d_gene: TRBD1; CDR3aa: CASSFDRGTEAFF